The 21 T cell receptor beta chains given below trace back to one sample, sequenced in a study of T cells in Graves' hyperthyroidism and ophthalmopathy (dated by TCRdb to about 2019). Libraries were constructed by multiplex PCR. The sequencer listed for this sample is Illumina HiSeq 2000. The TCR beta CDR3 regions were amplified from RNA transcripts. A first-round RT-PCR of the TCR CDR3 used the HTBI primer set with the Qiagen OneStep RT-PCR kit. Through fastp at Q25 and MiXCR, TCRdb rebuilt clones from the public reads, retaining in-frame beta chains. Entries that share a CDR3 protein sequence are merged under the most common genes and DNA. Within this sample are about 690,000 distinct CDR3 sequences, with approximately 15% of them counted one time only. Together, the top ten hold roughly 15% of the sample. Material for sequencing was blood. Receptor source: a man in his fifties with Graves' hyperthyroidism.

A few counts support this clonotype. The chain is built from TRBV7-9 and TRBJ1-4; TRBD1 might be the D (6 bases). V lost 3 bases to trimming and J lost 0 bases, with 11 bases between them. From germline, CDR1 is SEHNR and CDR2 FQNEAQ (reference sequence). The CDR3 length is 16 residues. In DNA form, the CDR3 reads TGTGCCAGCAGCTTCGGCAGGGGCTCAACTAATGAAAAACTGTTTTTT. This sequence encodes CASSFGRGSTNEKLFF.

This clonotype was found many times. The chain has TRBV28 and TRBJ2-7; weak D call: TRBD2 (5 bases). Trimming took 7 bases from V and 0 from J, leaving 10 bases between them. Germline lookup yields CDR1 MDHEN and CDR2 SYDVKM. The CDR3 loop spans 13 amino acids. CDR3 sequence (DNA): TGTGCCAGCATTGAGGGATCCTCCTACGAGCAGTACTTC. Translation gives CASIEGSSYEQYF. The variable domain in full, with the rest retrieved from reference TRBV28 and TRBJ2-7, is DVKVTQSSRYLVKRTGEKVFLECVQDMDHENMFWYRQDPGLGLRLIYFSYDVKMKEKGDIPEGYSVSREKKERFSLILESASTNQTSMYLCASIEGSSYEQYFGPGTRLTVT.

This clonotype has at least ten counts. V and J are TRBV6-1 and TRBJ1-3, with 9 nucleotides matching TRBD1. The V gene's germline CDR1 is MNHNS and CDR2 SASEGT. J lost 2 bases, V lost 5 bases, and 4 bases had no gene match. CDR3 length: 15 residues. Here the CDR3 reads CASSPGTGTGNTIYF. In nucleotides, the CDR3 is TGTGCCAGCAGTCCCGGGACAGGGACTGGAAACACCATATATTTT.

This clonotype occurred many times. This chain joins TRBV10-3 and TRBJ1-1; no clear D. The ends were cut back, 0 bases at V and 4 bases at J, with 9 bases in the middle. The CDR3 sequence is 14 residues long. In germline, CDR1 is ENHRY, CDR2 SYGVKD. CDR3 amino acids: CAISESGGSTEAFF. In DNA, the CDR3 is TGTGCCATCAGTGAGTCCGGTGGGAGCACTGAAGCTTTCTTT.

This clonotype turned up a few times. The J gene is TRBJ2-5, the V gene TRBV7-2; TRBD1 matches at 7 bases. The CDR3 is 14 amino acids. V was pared by 5 bases and J by 5 bases, with 8 bases of the junction left unmatched. Per the germline V gene, CDR1 is SGHTA and CDR2 is FQGNSA. The DNA for the CDR3 is TGTGCCAGCAGCGTAGACAGGGCAGGGGAGACCCAGTACTTC. Its translation: CASSVDRAGETQYF.

This clonotype was recorded many times. The genes are TRBV7-2 and TRBJ2-3, with D maybe TRBD2 (5 bases). V lost 3 bases, J lost 4 bases, and 14 bases lay in between. This CDR3 spans 15 amino acids. Germline V lookup: CDR1 SGHTA, CDR2 FQGNSA. This CDR3 reads CASSFLGLQADTQYF. Here the CDR3 DNA reads TGTGCCAGCAGCTTTCTTGGACTGCAGGCAGATACGCAGTATTTT. The whole variable domain, remainder taken from reference TRBV7-2 and TRBJ2-3, is GAGVSQSPSNKVTEKGKDVELRCDPISGHTALYWYRQSLGQGLEFLIYFQGNSAPDKSGLPSDRFSAERTGGSVSTLTIQRTQQEDSAVYLCASSFLGLQADTQYFGPGTRLTVL.

This clonotype was picked up many times. V usage is TRBV19 and J usage is TRBJ1-4; D may be TRBD1 (6 bases). CDR1 and CDR2 from the germline V gene are LNHDA and SQIVND (reference sequence). V was pared by 7 bases and J by 0 bases, with 15 bases between. The CDR3 totals 16 residues. CDR3 residues: CASILRTDSTNEKLFF. CDR3 sequence (DNA): TGTGCCAGTATACTACGGACAGATTCAACTAATGAAAAACTGTTTTTT.

This clonotype was recorded many times. This chain joins TRBV14 and TRBJ1-1; D ambiguous. The CDR3 loop spans 13 amino acids. Trimming left V 6 bases short and J 1 base short, with 9 bases between. CDR1 SGHDN and CDR2 FVKESK come from the germline V gene. Here the CDR3 reads CASSYVPNTEAFF. CDR3 nucleotide sequence: TGTGCCAGCAGTTACGTGCCGAACACTGAAGCTTTCTTT.

CDR3 coding DNA: TGCGCCAGCAGCTTGGAGGGAGGGGTAGAGACCCAGTACTTC. This codes for CASSLEGGVETQYF. This chain uses TRBV5-1 with TRBJ2-5; 7 nucleotides align to TRBD2. Trimming cost V 0 bases and J 4 bases; bases outside gene matches: 3. CDR1 is SGHRS, CDR2 YFSETQ, per germline. The CDR3 extends over 14 amino acids.

The V call is TRBV6-2 or TRBV6-3, the J call TRBJ2-7, with TRBD2 identical over 13 bases. Trimming removed 0 bases from V and 3 bases from J; junction bases left unmatched: 2. Germline assignment: CDR1 MNHEY and CDR2 SVGEGT. The CDR3 sequence is 16 residues long. The CDR3 region has the DNA TGTGCCAGCAGTTACTCGGGGACTAGCGGGAACTACGAGCAGTACTTC. Translated, it gives CASSYSGTSGNYEQYF.

This clonotype has at least ten counts. The J gene is TRBJ2-1, the V gene TRBV2; 8 bases fit TRBD1. The ends lost 7 bases at V and 3 bases at J; junction bases unmatched: 8. The CDR3 has 15 residues. Looked up from germline, CDR1 is SNHLY and CDR2 is FYNNEI. The DNA of the CDR3 is TGTGCCAGCATGGGCACAGGGGGTTACTACAATGAGCAGTTCTTC. Translation: CASMGTGGYYNEQFF.

In its sample, this clonotype was seen a few times. The chain carries TRBV20-1 and TRBJ2-7; D may be TRBD1 (6 bases). This CDR3 has 13 residues. Trimming took off 1 base at V and 3 bases at J, with 10 bases between the two ends. Looked up from germline, CDR1 is DFQATT and CDR2 is SNEGSKA (reference sequence). CDR3 amino acids: CSARGGHFYEQYF. CDR3 sequence (DNA): TGCAGTGCTAGAGGGGGACACTTCTACGAGCAGTACTTC.

This clonotype was recorded at least ten times. V and J are TRBV27 and TRBJ2-3; D uncertain. Trimming shortened V by 8 bases and J by 5 bases, and 14 bases separated the two germline ends. Per germline, CDR1 MNHEY and CDR2 SMNVEV (reference sequence). The CDR3 length is 13 residues. CDR3 nucleotides: TGTGCCAGCTTCCGGACCGACAAAGATACGCAGTATTTT. It yields the protein CASFRTDKDTQYF.

This clonotype was picked up many times. The chain carries TRBV2 and TRBJ1-4, with 8 bases matching TRBD1. CDR3 length equals 14 residues. V lost 6 bases, J lost 8 bases, and 8 bases stayed unmatched. Germline lookup yields CDR1 SNHLY and CDR2 FYNNEI. As DNA, the CDR3 is TGTGCCAGCAGGACGGACAGGGTCGGAGAAAAACTGTTTTTT. Protein sequence: CASRTDRVGEKLFF.

Only a few counts were recorded for this clonotype. The rearrangement joins TRBV15 to TRBJ1-2; no clear D. The germline CDR1 and CDR2 sequences are LNHNV and YYDKDF (reference sequence). V was trimmed by 1 base and J by 1 base, leaving 10 bases between them. The CDR3 has 15 residues. The chain's CDR3 is CATSRAEWSNYGYTF. In DNA form, the CDR3 reads TGTGCCACCAGCAGAGCGGAGTGGAGTAACTATGGCTACACCTTC.

CDR3 in amino acids: CASSIWGARTEAFF. The CDR3 DNA reads as TGTGCCAGTAGTATATGGGGGGCGCGAACTGAAGCTTTCTTT. This rearrangement joins TRBV19 to TRBJ1-1; TRBD1 might be the D (6 bases). Trimming removed 2 bases at V and 5 bases at J, with 12 bases between. The CDR3 runs 14 residues. Germline values: CDR1 LNHDA, CDR2 SQIVND (reference sequence).

This clonotype was observed many times. The genes are TRBV28 and TRBJ2-1; TRBD1 matches at 7 bases. The trim removed 5 bases at V and 2 bases at J, leaving 6 bases unmatched. Germline CDR1 MDHEN, CDR2 SYDVKM. The CDR3 consists of 15 residues. CDR3 in DNA: TGTGCCAGCAGTCTTGACAGGGTGCCCTACAATGAGCAGTTCTTC. Protein product: CASSLDRVPYNEQFF.

The chain couples TRBV11-2 to TRBJ2-7; D is unresolved. The CDR3 is made up of 17 amino acids. CDR1 is SGHAT, CDR2 FQNNGV, per germline. With 4 bases removed from V and 0 bases from J, the gap between germline ends came to 19 bases. CDR3: CASSSAGYSRSSYEQYF. DNA for the CDR3: TGTGCCAGCAGCTCCGCCGGGTACAGTAGGAGCTCCTACGAGCAGTACTTC.

The V call is TRBV20-1, the J call TRBJ2-1; TRBD2 might be the D (6 bases). V was shortened by 5 bases and J by 0 bases, with 17 bases between the two germline ends. Germline V gene lookup returns CDR1 DFQATT and CDR2 SNEGSKA (reference sequence). The CDR3 contains 16 residues. As DNA, the CDR3 is TGCAGTGCTTTAAATTCCGGGACTTCCTCCTACAATGAGCAGTTCTTC. Translated, it gives CSALNSGTSSYNEQFF.

V and J are TRBV16 and TRBJ1-1, with 8 bases lining up with TRBD1. CDR1 KGHSY and CDR2 FQNENV come from the germline V gene. This CDR3 contains 15 residues. V lost 6 bases to trimming and J lost 4 bases; unmatched junction nucleotides: 10. The CDR3 loop reads CASSLPGGRGTEAFF. The CDR3 nucleotides read TGTGCCAGCAGTCTTCCAGGGGGCCGGGGCACTGAAGCTTTCTTT.

This clonotype was counted only a few times. The chain joins TRBV5-1 to TRBJ2-6; 7 bases match TRBD1. In germline, CDR1 is SGHRS, CDR2 YFSETQ. This CDR3 is built from 16 residues. Trimming removed 2 bases from V and 0 bases from J; junction bases left unmatched: 2. CDR3 sequence: CASSFGTDSGANVLTF. CDR3 bases: TGCGCCAGCAGCTTCGGGACAGACTCTGGGGCCAACGTCCTGACTTTC.